This is a list of T cell receptor beta chains from one sample in a study of T cell responses to AZD1222 COVID-19 vaccine. Method: immunoSEQ multiplex PCR; TCRdb's copy keeps in-frame clones and lacks some. The table lists 120,000 or so clones, 70% to 90% of them singletons. The starting material was peripheral blood, obtained on day 0 of AZD1222 vaccination. These receptor sequences come from an adult in good health. CDR3s include the opening cysteine and the closing phenylalanine or tryptophan. The D gene is left open where the match is weak. A row's size may be missing; if present it is once, few, many or a size class.

TRBJ1-5,NA,NA,TRBV7-6,TGTGCCAGCAGCTTAGTAGCCGGTAGCAATCAGCCCCAGCATTTT,CASSLVAGSNQPQHF
TRBJ2-7,NA,TRBD1,TRBV7-2,TGTGCCAGCAGCCCGCCACCACCCTGGACAGGGGATTACTACGAGCAGTACTTC,CASSPPPPWTGDYYEQYF
TRBJ1-4,NA,NA,TRBV6-1,TGTGCCAGCAGTGAACAAGTCCTGTTAAATGAAAAACTGTTTTTT,CASSEQVLLNEKLFF
TRBJ1-3,few,NA,TRBV9,TGTGCCAGCAGCGTAGACGGGGGGTTCTCTGGAAACACCATATATTTT,CASSVDGGFSGNTIYF
TRBJ2-5,NA,NA,TRBV5-4,TGTGCCAGCATCCCTATGGGAGGGGGACAAGAGACCCAGTACTTC,CASIPMGGGQETQYF
TRBJ1-1,NA,NA,TRBV5-1,TGCGCCAGCAGCCCAGTGTCGGGAACTGAAGCTTTCTTT,CASSPVSGTEAFF
TRBJ1-1,NA,NA,TRBV3-1/TRBV3-2,TGTGCCAGCAGCCAAATTCTAATGGAGGGGCTGAACACTGAAGCTTTCTTT,CASSQILMEGLNTEAFF
TRBJ2-3,NA,TRBD2,TRBV9,TGTGCCAGCAGCGGAACTCTAGCGGGAGCGACAGATACGCAGTATTTT,CASSGTLAGATDTQYF
TRBJ2-7,NA,NA,TRBV21-1,TGTGCCAGCAGCAAAGGACTAGCGGGAGGAGCCTACGAGCAGTACTTC,CASSKGLAGGAYEQYF
TRBJ2-1,NA,NA,TRBV6-6,TGTGCCAGCAGTAGACGGGACCTCCTCTCCTACAATGAGCAGTTCTTC,CASSRRDLLSYNEQFF
TRBJ1-5,NA,NA,TRBV5-5,TGTGCCAGCAGCTTGATCAGCAATCAGCCCCAGCATTTT,CASSLISNQPQHF
TRBJ1-6,NA,NA,TRBV19,TGTGCCAGTAGTATCGGATGGGGGACCTATAATTCACCCCTCCACTTT,CASSIGWGTYNSPLHF
TRBJ2-5,NA,TRBD2,TRBV3-1/TRBV3-2,TGTGCCAGCAGGCGACCGGGACTAGCGGGGGGGATGGGGACCCAGTACTTC,CASRRPGLAGGMGTQYF
TRBJ1-1,NA,TRBD1,TRBV30,TGTGCCTGGAGGGGGACAGGAATGAACACTGAAGCTTTCTTT,CAWRGTGMNTEAFF
TRBJ1-3,NA,NA,TRBV6-5,TGTGCCAGCTCTTCGTCTCCGGGAAACACCATATATTTT,CASSSSPGNTIYF
TRBJ2-7,few,NA,TRBV2,TGTGCCAGAGCCGCCAGGATGGGCTCCTACGAGCAGTACTTC,CARAARMGSYEQYF
TRBJ1-4,NA,TRBD1,TRBV19,TGTGCCAGTAGGCCCCGACAGGGCAGGGCTAATGAAAAACTGTTTTTT,CASRPRQGRANEKLFF
TRBJ2-7,NA,TRBD1,TRBV6-5,TGTGCCAGCAGCTTCGACAGGGGGACCTACGAGCAGTACTTC,CASSFDRGTYEQYF
TRBJ1-3,NA,NA,TRBV30,TGTGCCTGGAGTGTACCCTCAGGGGCTGGAAACACCATATATTTT,CAWSVPSGAGNTIYF
TRBJ2-1,NA,NA,TRBV7-3,TGTGCCAGCAGCCTGACCCCTGACAATGAGCAGTTCTTC,CASSLTPDNEQFF
TRBJ1-2,NA,TRBD1,TRBV10-3,TGTGCCATCAGTAGGACAGGTGGATATGGCTACACCTTC,CAISRTGGYGYTF
TRBJ1-3,NA,NA,TRBV3-1/TRBV3-2,TGTGCCAGCACGTCGTGGACGATCGGAAACACCATATATTTT,CASTSWTIGNTIYF
TRBJ1-1,once,NA,TRBV18,TGTGCCAGCTCACCTTTACGTGGGGATACTGAAGCTTTCTTT,CASSPLRGDTEAFF
TRBJ2-6,NA,TRBD1,TRBV7-3,TGTGCCAGCAGCTCAAGGGGACAGGGGGCTGGGGCCAACGTCCTGACTTTC,CASSSRGQGAGANVLTF
TRBJ1-1,few,NA,TRBV29-1,TGCAGCGTGGATAACGAGGGGCGCCGATCGACGGGGGCTTTCTTT,CSVDNEGRRSTGAFF
TRBJ1-1,NA,NA,TRBV6-5,TGTGCCAGCAGGGGGGGGGCCGTAACTGAAGCTTTCTTT,CASRGGAVTEAFF
TRBJ2-4,NA,NA,TRBV9,TGTGCCAGCAGCGTAGAAGGTGCATCCATTCAGTACTTC,CASSVEGASIQYF
TRBJ2-7,NA,NA,TRBV6-1,TGTGCCAGCAGTGAAGGGGGGGGCCCCTATTACGAGCAGTACTTC,CASSEGGGPYYEQYF
TRBJ1-1,NA,NA,TRBV6-6,TGTGCCAGCGGGTTGGGGATGAACACTGAAGCTTTCTTT,CASGLGMNTEAFF
TRBJ1-5,many,TRBD1,TRBV18,TGTGCCAGCTCACCAGGGGTACAGGGGAACGGCAATCAGCCCCAGCATTTT,CASSPGVQGNGNQPQHF
TRBJ2-7,NA,NA,TRBV25-1,TGTGCCAGCAGTGACCTCTACGAGCAGTACTTC,CASSDLYEQYF
TRBJ2-7,once,NA,TRBV5-6,TGTGCCAGCAGCTTAGGCAATACCTACGAGCAGTACTTC,CASSLGNTYEQYF
TRBJ1-3,NA,NA,TRBV7-3,TGTGCCAGCAGCTTAAGTCCCCGCTCTGGAAACACCATATATTTT,CASSLSPRSGNTIYF
TRBJ1-1,NA,NA,TRBV2,TGTGCCAGCAGTACAAACCCGAACACTGAAGCTTTCTTT,CASSTNPNTEAFF
TRBJ1-4,NA,NA,TRBV5-5,TGTGCCAGTAGGGTCGGGGGCACTAATGAAAAACTGTTTTTT,CASRVGGTNEKLFF
TRBJ1-4,once,TRBD1,TRBV5-6,TGTGCCAGCAGCTTGTTTACAGGGGGCGGTCAACTAAAACTGTTTTTT,CASSLFTGGGQLKLFF
TRBJ1-5,NA,NA,TRBV30,TGTGCCTGGAGTGGGGGGGCGGAACAGCCCCAGCATTTT,CAWSGGAEQPQHF
TRBJ2-3,NA,TRBD1,TRBV7-3,TGTGCCAGCAGCTCCCGGGACAGGTCCTTCACAGATACGCAGTATTTT,CASSSRDRSFTDTQYF
TRBJ2-7,NA,NA,TRBV5-1,TGCGCCAGCAGCCGCAGGGGCCGGGGCCCATACGAGCAGTACTTC,CASSRRGRGPYEQYF
TRBJ1-1,NA,NA,TRBV6-2/TRBV6-3,TGTGCCAGCAGTTACACGAAGAAGTCTGAAGCTTTCTTT,CASSYTKKSEAFF